Listed below are T cell receptor beta chains from one sample, sequenced in a study of T cells expressing NK-cell markers. TCRdb re-called the 5' RACE reads and catalogs CDR3 proteins one per entry, DNA excluded. The table lists 150,000 to 160,000 distinct CDR3 sequences, with about 39% in the top ten. The material sequenced was blood T cells: a sorted CD56 or NKG2C T cell subset, CD4+ or CD8+ T cells, or bulk PBMC T cells (not recorded which). The source of these receptors is a woman in her fifties or sixties in good health. CDR3s include the opening cysteine and the closing phenylalanine or tryptophan.

v_gene,j_gene,CDR3aa
TRBV24-1,TRBJ1-1,CAVGGGRTEAFF
TRBV12-3/TRBV12-4,TRBJ1-1,CASSLGLHTEAFF
TRBV20-1,TRBJ2-5,CSARAGTSGSWETQYF
TRBV5-5,TRBJ1-1,CASRPEEENTEAFF
TRBV5-4,TRBJ2-3,CASSLEEDPSTDTQYF
TRBV5-6,TRBJ2-7,CASTTGFSEQYF
TRBV5-1,TRBJ1-1,CASSLGGQYEAFF
TRBV11-2,TRBJ2-3,CASMGSGRWSDTQYF
TRBV4-1,TRBJ2-5,CASSQGTSGRKETQYF
TRBV9,TRBJ2-2,CASSKVAGVTGELFF
TRBV5-5,TRBJ2-1,CASSLVRTGGPGNEQFF
TRBV12-5,TRBJ1-1,CASGLVRGTEAFF
TRBV13,TRBJ2-5,CASSLRQEETQYF
TRBV3-1,TRBJ1-1,CASSHWTGDTEAFF
TRBV3-1,TRBJ2-1,CASSLLSNEQFF
TRBV5-6,TRBJ2-7,CASSSQTGLDYEQYF
TRBV2,TRBJ2-2,CASSESPSGGNTGELFF
TRBV7-6,TRBJ2-1,CASSFGQAPYNEQFF
TRBV2,TRBJ1-3,CASSEGAVPGNTIYF
TRBV7-8,TRBJ2-1,CVSSLGLAAYDEQFF
TRBV7-9,TRBJ2-2,CASSLDPQGAAGELFF
TRBV2,TRBJ2-3,CASRGGTSGSDTQYF
TRBV29-1,TRBJ2-3,CSSRQGGADTQYF
TRBV7-9,TRBJ1-1,CASSPRGDTEAFF
TRBV5-1,TRBJ2-1,CASSLAGLRYNEQFF
TRBV7-3,TRBJ2-1,CASSLGRLGEAEQFF
TRBV2,TRBJ2-3,CASSEEVDTDTQYF
TRBV13,TRBJ1-5,CASSFGFDSGQPQHF
TRBV5-1,TRBJ2-3,CASKEEWGKRVADTQYF
TRBV15,TRBJ2-7,CATSSSGSREQYF
TRBV12-3/TRBV12-4,TRBJ2-7,CASSWSEGNEQYF
TRBV2,TRBJ2-1,CARGAVSNEQFF
TRBV27,TRBJ2-3,CASSIGTGGADTQYF
TRBV3-1,TRBJ1-2,CASSPQGNYGYTF
TRBV7-6,TRBJ2-1,CASSPSSGTNNEQFF
TRBV20-1,TRBJ2-3,CSAIAGHTDTQYF
TRBV20-1,TRBJ2-3,CSARGVGLAGTYTQYF
TRBV6-6,TRBJ2-3,CASSYSGVLDTQYF
TRBV27,TRBJ2-3,CASSISGSGTDTQYF
TRBV18,TRBJ2-1,CASSADREERYNEQFF
TRBV6-4,TRBJ2-1,CASSDSGQHNEQFF
TRBV7-8,TRBJ2-2,CASSFRRFDGELFF
TRBV10-2,TRBJ2-1,CASKWTSGSDEQFF
TRBV25-1,TRBJ2-5,CASSEGTGVGETQYF
TRBV15,TRBJ1-1,CATSAGFEAFF
TRBV7-2,TRBJ2-7,CASSLAGQVYEQYF
TRBV12-3/TRBV12-4,TRBJ1-1,CASGGDSWGTEAFF
TRBV10-3,TRBJ2-7,CAISDGMEYEQYF
TRBV24-1,TRBJ2-3,CATSDPGVADTQYF
TRBV4-1,TRBJ2-5,CASSQGRGREETQYF
TRBV7-6,TRBJ1-6,CASSSDLTNSPLHF
TRBV4-2,TRBJ2-2,CASSPSPGGLAGTGELFF
TRBV12-3/TRBV12-4,TRBJ2-3,CASSFGQTSGQADTQYF